These T cell receptor beta chains were read from a single sample in a study of Tregs in tolerant kidney transplant recipients. Profiling relied on immunoSEQ multiplex PCR, and the TCRdb table lists in-frame clones only, not all of them. The sample lists tens of thousands of clones, roughly 93% seen once, with 0.4% to 0.55% in the top ten. Sequencing used CD4+ T cells from blood, obtained before the transplant. The receptors stem from a human donor who received a combined kidney and bone marrow transplant. Both conserved end residues are part of each CDR3. The D gene is left open where the match is weak. Clone size is not always given. Where it is, it says once, few, many or a class for expanded clones.

j_call v_call d_call clone_size cdr3_aa cdr3_nt
TRBJ1-1 TRBV5-8 TRBD1 - CASSSPGGRTEAFF TGTGCCAGCAGCTCCCCAGGGGGCCGCACTGAAGCTTTCTTT
TRBJ2-2 TRBV19 TRBD1 - CASRRTDRATGELFF TGTGCCAGTAGGAGAACGGACAGGGCTACCGGGGAGCTGTTTTTT
TRBJ2-2 TRBV21-1 - - CASSSRDIKTGELFF TGTGCCAGCAGCTCCCGGGACATCAAAACCGGGGAGCTGTTTTTT
TRBJ2-3 TRBV7-9 - - CASSLVLRGTDTQYF TGTGCCAGCAGCTTAGTTTTGCGGGGCACAGATACGCAGTATTTT
TRBJ2-7 TRBV29-1 TRBD1 - CSVGQAYEQYF TGCAGCGTGGGACAGGCCTACGAGCAGTACTTC
TRBJ1-6 TRBV9 TRBD1 - CASSDRGSPLHF TGTGCCAGCAGCGACAGGGGTTCACCCCTCCACTTT
TRBJ2-1 TRBV15 - once CATSAPGLSYNEQFF TGTGCCACCAGCGCCCCGGGACTTTCCTACAATGAGCAGTTCTTC
TRBJ1-2 TRBV19 TRBD1 once CASSGQGTYGYTF TGTGCCAGTAGTGGACAGGGTACCTATGGCTACACCTTC
TRBJ1-5 TRBV27 - once CASSLVVSPRAQPQHF TGTGCCAGCAGTTTAGTAGTTAGCCCCAGGGCCCAGCCCCAGCATTTT
TRBJ2-3 TRBV30 - - CAWGQQGTYTDTQYF TGTGCCTGGGGTCAACAGGGAACTTACACAGATACGCAGTATTTT
TRBJ2-1 TRBV5-1 TRBD1 - CASSLGGHPSYNEQFF TGCGCCAGCAGCCTAGGGGGCCATCCCTCCTACAATGAGCAGTTCTTC
TRBJ1-2 TRBV21-1 - - CASSKLDRAPYGYTF TGTGCCAGCAGCAAACTCGACAGGGCCCCCTATGGCTACACCTTC
TRBJ1-1 TRBV29-1 TRBD1 once CSVRQGSNTEAFF TGCAGCGTCCGACAGGGGTCGAACACTGAAGCTTTCTTT
TRBJ2-2 TRBV7-3 - - CASSFASGRGTGELFF TGTGCCAGCAGCTTCGCTAGCGGTAGGGGGACCGGGGAGCTGTTTTTT
TRBJ2-1 TRBV11-2 TRBD2 - CASSSRTSGRLRVYNEQFF TGTGCCAGCAGTTCCCGGACTAGCGGGAGGCTGAGGGTCTACAATGAGCAGTTCTTC
TRBJ2-7 TRBV4-2 TRBD2 - CASSGGRRLAGESEQYF TGTGCCAGCAGCGGGGGCAGGAGGTTAGCGGGAGAAAGCGAGCAGTACTTC
TRBJ2-2 TRBV30 - - CAWSVRRVLNTGELFF TGTGCCTGGAGTGTACGGAGGGTCTTGAACACCGGGGAGCTGTTTTTT
TRBJ2-7 TRBV6-5 TRBD1 - CASSYGTGGSYEQYF TGTGCCAGCAGTTACGGGACAGGGGGATCCTACGAGCAGTACTTC
TRBJ2-7 TRBV14 TRBD1 once CASSRTGVPYEQYF TGTGCCAGCAGCCGGACAGGGGTGCCCTACGAGCAGTACTTC
TRBJ1-2 TRBV5-6 - - CASSLDRFGGYTF TGTGCCAGCAGCTTGGACAGGTTCGGTGGCTACACCTTC
TRBJ2-1 TRBV4-3 - - CASSSFNEQFF TGCGCCAGCAGCAGCTTCAATGAGCAGTTCTTC
TRBJ1-5 TRBV4-3 - - CASSQDGGNQPQHF TGCGCCAGCAGCCAAGATGGGGGGAATCAGCCCCAGCATTTT
TRBJ1-1 TRBV9 - - CASSVGGGWTEAFF TGTGCCAGCAGCGTAGGGGGGGGGTGGACTGAAGCTTTCTTT
TRBJ1-2 TRBV11-2 TRBD1 - CASSNNRGIGGYTF TGTGCCAGCAGCAACAACAGGGGGATCGGTGGCTACACCTTC
TRBJ1-2 TRBV14 - - CASSQATGDYGYTF TGTGCCAGCAGCCAAGCTACAGGTGACTATGGCTACACCTTC
TRBJ2-1 TRBV4-3 - - CASSPRASGLYNEQFF TGCGCCAGCAGCCCAAGGGCCAGCGGCCTCTACAATGAGCAGTTCTTC
TRBJ2-7 TRBV5-6 - - CASSHPGSFSYEQYF TGTGCCAGCAGCCACCCAGGGTCCTTTTCCTACGAGCAGTACTTC
TRBJ1-2 TRBV20-1 - - CSASQLYGYTF TGCAGTGCTAGCCAGTTGTATGGCTACACCTTC
TRBJ2-6 TRBV5-1 - - CASGVGPGANVLTF TGCGCCAGCGGAGTTGGTCCTGGGGCCAACGTCCTGACTTTC
TRBJ1-6 TRBV27 - - CASSGRGLSSPLHF TGTGCCAGCAGCGGCAGGGGTTTATCTTCACCCCTCCACTTT
TRBJ2-3 TRBV5-1 TRBD2 - CASSLEPSGGLFLDTQYF TGCGCCAGCAGCTTGGAACCTAGCGGGGGCCTTTTCCTTGATACGCAGTATTTT
TRBJ2-5 TRBV10-3 TRBD1 - CAIRQTTGDETQYF TGTGCCATCAGGCAAACGACAGGGGACGAGACCCAGTACTTC
TRBJ1-2 TRBV5-4 TRBD1 - CASTGTGGSGYTF TGTGCCAGCACCGGGACAGGGGGCTCTGGCTACACCTTC
TRBJ1-1 TRBV6-5 - - CASSYGATPEAFF TGTGCCAGCAGTTACGGGGCTACCCCTGAAGCTTTCTTT